A single sample is the source of the 25 T cell receptor beta chains below, sequenced in a study of T cells in tumors and immune-related adverse events. Profiling relied on immunoSEQ multiplex PCR, and the TCRdb table lists in-frame clones only, not all of them. The sample lists a few thousand clones; about 61% were seen once. This sample comprised gut tissue, obtained from a patient treated with anti-PD-1 therapy. Receptor source: a female donor with metastatic renal cell carcinoma.

The CDR3 DNA follows: TGCAGCGTAACACAGGTTGACGAGCAGTACTTC. It specifies CSVTQVDEQYF. This rearrangement joins TRBV29-1 to TRBJ2-7, with D possibly being TRBD1 (5 bases). This CDR3 spans 11 amino acids. Looked up from germline, CDR1 is SQVTM and CDR2 is ANQGSEA. V dropped 6 bases and J dropped 5 bases, with 11 bases sitting between them.

The chain links TRBV28 to TRBJ2-5; D possibly uses TRBD1 or TRBD2 (5 bases each). The CDR3 consists of 13 residues. Trimming removed 6 bases from V and 4 bases from J, with 12 bases in between. Germline V CDR1 and CDR2: MDHEN, SYDVKM. CDR3 in DNA: TGTGCCAGCAGATCGACCGGGACAGAGACCCAGTACTTC. It yields the protein CASRSTGTETQYF.

This clone was detected once. The V gene is TRBV19, the J gene TRBJ2-7; D is ambiguous. The ends were cut back, 5 bases at V and 5 bases at J, with 16 bases in the middle. The CDR3 runs to 14 residues. Germline V gene sequence: CDR1 LNHDA, CDR2 SQIVND (reference sequence). The chain's CDR3 is CASSRIGMAHEQYF. CDR3 nucleotides: TGTGCCAGTAGTCGGATAGGGATGGCCCACGAGCAGTACTTC.

This sequence joins TRBV4-1 and TRBJ2-7, with D perhaps TRBD1 or TRBD2 (5 bases each). The CDR3 totals 15 residues. Trimming took off 0 bases at V and 4 bases at J, with 13 bases between the two ends. Germline CDR1 is MGHRA and CDR2 is YSYEKL. In nucleotides, the CDR3 is TGCGCCAGCAGCCAAGAACCCGAGGGGTCGTACGAGCAGTACTTC. Translation: CASSQEPEGSYEQYF.

This chain connects TRBV11-1 to TRBJ2-6, with D unresolved. Trimming cost V 5 bases and J 4 bases, with 6 bases left between them. The CDR3 length is 13 residues. Germline lookup yields CDR1 SGHAT and CDR2 FQDESV (reference sequence). CDR3 in amino acids: CASSLSGANVLTF. The CDR3 coding sequence is TGTGCCAGCAGCCTTTCAGGGGCCAACGTCCTGACTTTC.

This clone is a singleton in its sample. The chain links TRBV12-5 to TRBJ2-7, with 8 bases that match TRBD1. V was pared by 5 bases and J by 6 bases, with 6 bases of the junction left unmatched. CDR1 is LGHNT and CDR2 is FRNRAP in the germline V gene. This CDR3 has 13 amino acids. CDR3 amino acids: CASGPGTGFEQYF. DNA of the CDR3: TGTGCTAGTGGTCCCGGGACAGGATTCGAGCAGTACTTC.

The DNA of the CDR3 is TGTGCCAGTAGTATAACCCCCTGGGGGGGCCGGGGAGATACGCAGTATTTT. It encodes CASSITPWGGRGDTQYF. This rearrangement joins TRBV19 to TRBJ2-3, with a tentative D call TRBD2 (7 bases). Germline CDR1 is LNHDA and CDR2 is SQIVND (reference sequence). The CDR3 loop spans 17 amino acids. Deletions cut 2 bases from V and 5 bases from J, with 20 bases between.

The rearrangement joins TRBV5-1 to TRBJ1-1, with TRBD1 matching over 8 bases. The CDR3 is 15 amino acids. The germline V gene has CDR1 SGHRS and CDR2 YFSETQ. Trimming cost V 0 bases and J 1 base; bases outside gene matches: 2. The CDR3 DNA reads as TGCGCCAGCAGCTTGGAACAGGGGGGGAACACTGAAGCTTTCTTT. It specifies CASSLEQGGNTEAFF.

DNA for the CDR3: TGTGCCAGCAGTCCTAGCGGGAGGGCAACGGGAGAGCAGTACTTC. The encoded protein is CASSPSGRATGEQYF. This sequence joins TRBV28 and TRBJ2-7; 12 bases are a match to TRBD2. Germline V gene data show CDR1 as MDHEN and CDR2 as SYDVKM. This CDR3 comprises 15 residues. The trim removed 5 bases at V and 7 bases at J, leaving 9 bases unmatched.

This chain's CDR3 is CASPSYEQYF. CDR3 in DNA: TGTGCCAGCCCCTCCTACGAGCAGTACTTC. The chain has TRBV18 and TRBJ2-7; D gene ambiguous. The V end was cut by 8 bases, the J end by 0 bases, with 2 bases between. Germline loops: CDR1 KGHSH, CDR2 LQKENI. This CDR3 region has 10 residues.

Judged by abundance, this clone is medium-sized (0.01 to 0.1%). Here the CDR3 reads CASSLDSGTEAFF. The CDR3 DNA reads TGTGCCAGCAGCTTAGATTCGGGGACTGAAGCTTTCTTT. This chain uses TRBV7-7 with TRBJ1-1; D not resolved. This CDR3 has 13 residues. Trimming cost V 1 base and J 5 bases, with 8 bases left between them. CDR1 and CDR2 (germline): SSHAT, FNYEAQ (reference sequence).

In DNA form, the CDR3 reads TGTGCCAGCAGTCTGCGGACTGACAGCTCCTACGAGCAGTACTTC. It yields the protein CASSLRTDSSYEQYF. V is TRBV28 and J is TRBJ2-7; D might be TRBD1 or TRBD2, each matching 5 bases. Germline V CDR1 and CDR2: MDHEN, SYDVKM. CDR3 length: 15 amino acids. V lost 5 bases, J lost 0 bases, and 14 bases lay in between. Filled out from reference TRBV28 and TRBJ2-7, the complete variable domain reads DVKVTQSSRYLVKRTGEKVFLECVQDMDHENMFWYRQDPGLGLRLIYFSYDVKMKEKGDIPEGYSVSREKKERFSLILESASTNQTSMYLCASSLRTDSSYEQYFGPGTRLTVT.

This clone came up once. This sequence joins TRBV6-5 and TRBJ2-7; unclear D gene. There are 14 residues in the CDR3. Per germline, CDR1 MNHEY and CDR2 SVGAGI. Trimming pared 5 bases from V and 2 bases from J, leaving 13 bases between. DNA of the CDR3: TGTGCCAGCAGTCCGTCTACACTTACCTACGAGCAGTACTTC. It is translated as CASSPSTLTYEQYF.

The J gene is TRBJ1-1, the V gene TRBV28; possibly TRBD1 for D (5 bases). V was pared by 3 bases and J by 11 bases, with 19 bases between. This CDR3 comprises 14 residues. Per germline, CDR1 MDHEN and CDR2 SYDVKM. The CDR3 nucleotides are TGTGCCAGCAGTTTCGGCGGGGACTCTCGGACGGCTTTCTTT. Amino acids: CASSFGGDSRTAFF.

Only a few counts were recorded for this clone. The same CDR3 also results from other DNA sequences found in this sample. The gene calls are TRBV5-4 and TRBJ1-2, with unresolved D. V dropped 0 bases and J dropped 6 bases, with 9 bases sitting between them. This CDR3 is built from 13 residues. In germline, CDR1 is SGHNT, CDR2 YYREEE (reference sequence). CDR3 in amino acids: CASSLVSGNGYTF. CDR3 DNA: TGTGCCAGCAGCTTGGTATCCGGAAATGGCTACACCTTC.

This clone was seen only a few times. V is TRBV6-5 and J is TRBJ1-1; the match to TRBD1 covers 9 bases. Germline V lookup: CDR1 MNHEY, CDR2 SVGAGI. There are 16 residues in the CDR3. V dropped 2 bases and J dropped 0; count of bases not matched to a gene: 4. The CDR3 coding sequence is TGTGCCAGCAGTTACGACAGGGGGAACATGAACACTGAAGCTTTCTTT. Translation: CASSYDRGNMNTEAFF.

The rearrangement joins TRBV28 to TRBJ2-5, with no clear D. The CDR3 contains 13 residues. Deletions cut 2 bases from V and 2 bases from J, with 6 bases between. Germline-derived CDR1 and CDR2 are MDHEN and SYDVKM. The CDR3 bases are TGTGCCAGCAGTTTAAGACATCAAGAGACCCAGTACTTC. It specifies CASSLRHQETQYF. The full variable domain, rest sourced from reference TRBV28 and TRBJ2-5, is DVKVTQSSRYLVKRTGEKVFLECVQDMDHENMFWYRQDPGLGLRLIYFSYDVKMKEKGDIPEGYSVSREKKERFSLILESASTNQTSMYLCASSLRHQETQYFGPGTRLLVL.

The genes are TRBV2 and TRBJ2-7; D might be TRBD1 (5 bases). Germline CDR1 SNHLY, CDR2 FYNNEI. The germline V and J ends were trimmed by 4 bases and 4 bases, with 8 bases remaining between them. This CDR3 has 12 amino acids. CDR3 residues: CASSAQGYEQYF. The DNA for the CDR3 is TGTGCCAGCAGTGCCCAGGGTTACGAGCAGTACTTC.

This chain uses TRBV27 with TRBJ2-1; perhaps TRBD2 as D (5 bases). V lost 8 bases and J 3 bases, leaving 11 bases between the germline ends. CDR3 size: 13 residues. CDR1 is MNHEY and CDR2 is SMNVEV in the germline V gene (reference sequence). The CDR3 spells CASQTRRYNEQFF. CDR3 nucleotide sequence: TGTGCCAGCCAAACTAGGCGCTACAATGAGCAGTTCTTC.

V and J are TRBV10-2 and TRBJ1-1; D uncertain. Germline values: CDR1 WSHSY, CDR2 SAAADI. CDR3 length equals 12 residues. V was trimmed by 6 bases and J by 1 base, leaving 6 bases between them. The CDR3 sequence: CASSAENTEAFF. The CDR3 DNA follows: TGCGCCAGCAGCGCAGAGAACACTGAAGCTTTCTTT.

This clone ranks as medium-sized. The rearrangement links TRBV29-1 to TRBJ2-7, with 9 bases that match TRBD1. V dropped 6 bases and J dropped 7; count of bases not matched to a gene: 7. This CDR3 contains 12 residues. Germline-derived CDR1 and CDR2 are SQVTM and ANQGSEA. The CDR3 DNA reads TGCAGCGTCCCAACAGGGGGCTGGGAGCAGTACTTC. Protein: CSVPTGGWEQYF.

Relative to its sample, this clone is large. In nucleotides, the CDR3 is TGCGCCAGCAGCTGGGACCGGACAGGGGCCGCGAACACTGAAGCTTTCTTT. Its protein is CASSWDRTGAANTEAFF. The genes are TRBV5-1 and TRBJ1-1; 9 bases align to TRBD1. The junction had 10 bases not matched to a gene; V was cut back by 3 bases and J by 1 base. Germline values: CDR1 SGHRS, CDR2 YFSETQ. The CDR3 spans 17 residues.

The genes are TRBV9 and TRBJ2-7; 11 nucleotides align to TRBD2. Per germline, CDR1 SGDLS and CDR2 YYNGEE. The V and J ends lost 4 bases and 7 bases, in that order; junction bases with no gene match: 13. This CDR3 has 16 amino acids. The CDR3 spells CASSPNTMTSGEEQYF. The CDR3 region has the DNA TGTGCCAGCAGCCCAAATACCATGACTAGCGGGGAAGAGCAGTACTTC.

The CDR3 DNA reads as TGCGCCAGCAGCCAAGAGGGTTCCGGGACTAGTATGGAAGAGTTCTTC. This encodes CASSQEGSGTSMEEFF. The rearrangement joins TRBV4-3 to TRBJ2-1; 8 bases agree with TRBD2. From germline, CDR1 is LGHNA and CDR2 YSLEER. The V segment lost 0 bases and the J segment 14 bases; nucleotides outside the gene matches: 15. The CDR3 has 16 residues.

The V gene is TRBV29-1, the J gene TRBJ2-1; 10 bases are a match to TRBD2. Losses at the gene ends were 0 bases for V and 11 bases for J; bases not matched to a gene: 1. The CDR3 spans 12 residues. The germline V gene has CDR1 SQVTM and CDR2 ANQGSEA. The CDR3 sequence is CSVEELAGKQFF. CDR3 DNA sequence: TGCAGCGTTGAAGAACTAGCGGGGAAGCAGTTCTTC.